This TCR beta chain emerged from a study of neurological immune-mediated disorders. From the 5' RACE reads, TCRdb called clonotypes with MiXCR, one entry per CDR3 protein. The table includes roughly 75,000 distinct CDR3 sequences, around 13% detected once. As to time point: longitudinal time-point 1 (baseline). V shed 5 bases and J shed 2 bases, with 10 bases lying between them. Germline CDR1 is SGHNT and CDR2 is YYREEE (reference sequence). The CDR3 is 13 amino acids. The V call is TRBV5-4, the J call TRBJ1-2; D is ambiguous. Sequencing input: PBMCs. This clonotype was obtained from a female donor with HTLV-1-associated myelopathy (HAM/TSP). In DNA form, the CDR3 reads TGTGCCAGCAGTGGTCTACAAAACTATGGCTACACCTTC. Protein: CASSGLQNYGYTF.